This TCR beta chain was captured in a study of shared clonotypes between healthy human individuals. The CDR3 loop spans 15 amino acids. From germline, CDR1 is MDHEN and CDR2 SYDVKM. Losses at the gene ends were 4 bases for V and 3 bases for J; bases not matched to a gene: 3. The repertoire was sequenced with immunoSEQ multiplex PCR; TCRdb's copy has only in-frame clones and lacks some. The sample has around 700,000 clones, around 78% seen once; the top ten hold roughly 2%. This sequence originates from a woman aged 25 to 39 in good health. Material: memory CD4+ T cells sorted from blood. Subset indicated: CD45RA-negative fraction. The chain has TRBV28 and TRBJ1-5, with 10 nucleotides matching TRBD1. This CDR3 reads CASSWDRGNNQPQHF. CDR3 DNA: TGTGCCAGCAGTTGGGACAGGGGCAACAATCAGCCCCAGCATTTT.